A single sample is the source of the 25 T cell receptor beta chains below, sequenced in a study of blood T cell repertoires in COVID-19. Generated by immunoSEQ multiplex PCR, the TCRdb table keeps only in-frame clones and is missing some. The sample includes some 130,000 clones, roughly 79% of them seen just once. Sequenced: peripheral blood. The source is a man older than 75 with acute or convalescent COVID-19.

This clone has just one count. The gene calls are TRBV2 and TRBJ2-1; D is uncertain. The V gene lost 3 bases and the J gene lost 9 bases, with 9 bases spanning the gap. From germline, CDR1 is SNHLY and CDR2 FYNNEI. CDR3 size: 12 residues. The CDR3 reads CASSDPGREQFF. The CDR3 region has the DNA TGTGCCAGCAGTGACCCTGGCCGTGAGCAGTTCTTC.

The V and J genes are TRBV21-1 and TRBJ2-3; no check of the table's D call, TRBD2, against the DNA was made. TRBV21-1 is annotated as a pseudogene. The CDR3 has 15 residues. DNA for the CDR3: TGTGCCAGCAGCAAAGGGACTAGCGCATCGGATACGCAGTATTTT. This gives the protein CASSKGTSASDTQYF.

This clone showed up just once. The rearrangement uses TRBV6-5 and TRBJ2-7, with TRBD1 identical over 8 bases. This CDR3 spans 15 amino acids. The ends lost 2 bases at V and 2 bases at J; junction bases unmatched: 5. Germline V CDR1 and CDR2: MNHEY, SVGAGI. The CDR3 region has the DNA TGTGCCAGCAGTTACGCCGGGACAGGAGCCTACGAGCAGTACTTC. Its protein product is CASSYAGTGAYEQYF.

The rearrangement joins TRBV2 to TRBJ1-5; D gene uncertain. The germline gives CDR1 SNHLY, CDR2 FYNNEI. The CDR3 contains 14 residues. Between the trimmed V and J ends, which lost 7 bases and 6 bases, there was a span of 16 bases. The CDR3 nucleotides are TGTGCCAGCATGGCCAAAACCGGCGGTCAGCCCCAGCATTTT. It encodes CASMAKTGGQPQHF.

The chain couples TRBV7-2 to TRBJ1-1, with D tentatively TRBD1 (6 bases). The CDR3 is made up of 12 amino acids. Between the trimmed V and J ends, which lost 6 bases and 9 bases, there was a span of 14 bases. CDR1 is SGHTA, CDR2 FQGNSA, per germline. Written as DNA, the CDR3 is TGTGCCAGCAGTCTAGACAGGAGCAAAGCTTTCTTT. Translation gives CASSLDRSKAFF.

The CDR3: CASRAGLAGDTQYF. In DNA form, the CDR3 reads TGTGCCAGTAGGGCGGGACTAGCCGGCGATACGCAGTATTTT. The rearrangement links TRBV19 to TRBJ2-3; the match to TRBD2 covers 9 bases. There are 14 residues in the CDR3. Per the germline V gene, CDR1 is LNHDA and CDR2 is SQIVND (reference sequence). Losses at the gene ends were 6 bases for V and 6 bases for J; bases not matched to a gene: 7.

This sequence joins TRBV5-3 and TRBJ2-3; 11 bases map to TRBD2. TRBV5-3 carries the ORF label, with uncertain function. The CDR3 consists of 15 residues. V gave up 6 bases and J gave up 4 bases; unmatched junction bases: 7. The DNA of the CDR3 is TGTGCCAGAACCATAGCGGGGGGGCAAGCAGATACGCAGTATTTT. It specifies CARTIAGGQADTQYF.

The gene calls are TRBV27 and TRBJ2-6; D not certain. With 5 bases removed from V and 6 bases from J, the gap between germline ends came to 8 bases. The CDR3 is made up of 13 amino acids. Germline values: CDR1 MNHEY, CDR2 SMNVEV (reference sequence). CDR3 bases: TGTGCCAGCAGTCCCCGAGAGGCCAACGTCCTGACTTTC. Amino acids: CASSPREANVLTF.

V gene TRBV12-5 combines with J gene TRBJ2-7; 8 nucleotides align to TRBD1. Germline assignment: CDR1 LGHNT and CDR2 FRNRAP. V shed 2 bases and J 4 bases; nucleotides not matched to a gene: 7. This CDR3 spans 15 amino acids. CDR3 in amino acids: CASGLSLGQGYEQYF. CDR3 coding DNA: TGTGCTAGTGGTTTGTCCCTAGGACAGGGATACGAGCAGTACTTC. The complete variable domain, with remaining parts taken from reference TRBV12-5 and TRBJ2-7, reads DARVTQTPRHKVTEMGQEVTMRCQPILGHNTVFWYRQTMMQGLELLAYFRNRAPLDDSGMPKDRFSAEMPDATLATLKIQPSEPRDSAVYFCASGLSLGQGYEQYFGPGTRLTVT.

This clone came up once. V is TRBV5-6 and J is TRBJ1-6; 10 bases map to TRBD1. The germline V gene encodes CDR1 SGHDT and CDR2 YYEEEE. The CDR3 spans 16 residues. V lost 1 base, J lost 7 bases, and 5 bases stayed unmatched. The CDR3 region has the DNA TGTGCCAGCAGCTTGCTAGGACAGGGGGTCAATTCACCCCTCCACTTT. This codes for CASSLLGQGVNSPLHF.

Judged by abundance, this clone is medium-sized (0.01 to 0.1%). The chain joins TRBV2 to TRBJ2-7; D is possibly TRBD1 (5 bases). CDR1 and CDR2 from the germline V gene are SNHLY and FYNNEI. The CDR3 covers 14 residues. V lost 2 bases and J lost 0, with 8 bases in between. The DNA of the CDR3 is TGTGCCAGCAGTGAATTGGACAACTCCTACGAGCAGTACTTC. This encodes CASSELDNSYEQYF.

The V call is TRBV6-5, the J call TRBJ2-1; TRBD1 matches at 12 bases. V was pared by 4 bases and J by 4 bases, with 5 bases of the junction left unmatched. Germline CDR1 MNHEY, CDR2 SVGAGI. The CDR3 is 16 amino acids. In DNA form, the CDR3 reads TGTGCCAGCAGTTCCGAGGGACAGGGGGCATACAATGAGCAGTTCTTC. Translation: CASSSEGQGAYNEQFF.

The chain carries TRBV6-4 and TRBJ2-2; D might be TRBD1 (7 bases). The germline CDR1 and CDR2 sequences are MRHNA and SNTAGT. The CDR3 runs to 14 residues. V lost 8 bases, J lost 5 bases, and 15 bases lay in between. CDR3 region: CASQRQGGTGELFF. As DNA, the CDR3 is TGTGCCAGCCAGCGACAGGGAGGTACCGGGGAGCTGTTTTTT.

The chain is built from TRBV3-1 (or the pseudogene TRBV3-2) and TRBJ2-5; 10 bases are shared with TRBD2. Trimming removed 4 bases from V and 4 bases from J; junction bases left unmatched: 3. The CDR3 spans 14 residues. From germline, CDR1 is LGHDT and CDR2 YNNKEL (reference sequence). CDR3 sequence (DNA): TGTGCCAGCAGCCCAGCGGGGGGGCCAGAGACCCAGTACTTC. Translation gives CASSPAGGPETQYF.

This chain links TRBV3-1 (or the pseudogene TRBV3-2) with TRBJ2-3; 8 bases are shared with TRBD2. CDR1 is LGHDT and CDR2 is YNNKEL in the germline V gene (reference sequence). The junction had 7 bases not matched to a gene; V was cut back by 8 bases and J by 6 bases. The CDR3 contains 13 residues. This chain's CDR3 is CASRGGAWDTQYF. Written as DNA, the CDR3 is TGTGCCAGCCGGGGGGGGGCTTGGGATACGCAGTATTTT.

This sequence joins TRBV5-1 and TRBJ2-7; possible D gene TRBD2, 5 bases. The CDR3 totals 13 residues. The germline gives CDR1 SGHRS, CDR2 YFSETQ. Trimming stripped 9 bases from V and 6 bases from J, with 19 bases between. The chain's CDR3 is CATSNGPAGEQYF. In DNA, the CDR3 is TGCGCCACCTCGAATGGGCCTGCGGGCGAGCAGTACTTC.

The J gene is TRBJ1-3, the V gene TRBV28; 9 positions agree with TRBD1. Trimming cost V 7 bases and J 6 bases; bases outside gene matches: 4. The V gene's germline CDR1 is MDHEN and CDR2 SYDVKM. The CDR3 extends over 13 amino acids. CDR3 sequence: CASTRTGANTIYF. The CDR3 DNA reads as TGTGCCAGCACCCGGACAGGGGCAAACACCATATATTTT.

The CDR3 is CASRRTGFGNTIYF. DNA for the CDR3: TGTGCCAGTAGACGAACAGGGTTCGGAAACACCATATATTTT. The rearrangement uses TRBV19 and TRBJ1-3; D perhaps matches TRBD1 (6 bases). Germline V CDR1 and CDR2: LNHDA, SQIVND (reference sequence). This CDR3 region has 14 residues. V lost 6 bases to trimming and J lost 4 bases, with 13 bases between them.

J is TRBJ1-1 and V is TRBV6-5; tentative D call: TRBD1 (5 bases). V lost 6 bases, J lost 7 bases, and 15 bases lay in between. Germline assignment: CDR1 MNHEY and CDR2 SVGAGI. This CDR3 is 13 amino acids long. The CDR3: CASSTTEHYEAFF. CDR3 nucleotide sequence: TGTGCCAGCAGCACGACAGAGCATTATGAAGCTTTCTTT.

The V gene is TRBV7-9, the J gene TRBJ1-2; D unresolved. The CDR3 is 15 residues long. CDR1 and CDR2 from the germline V gene are SEHNR and FQNEAQ (reference sequence). Trimming left V 3 bases short and J 0 bases short, with 11 bases between. CDR3 nucleotides: TGTGCCAGCAGCTTCGGGAGTGCCACTAACTATGGCTACACCTTC. Translation: CASSFGSATNYGYTF.

A single count supports this clone. This chain joins TRBV19 and TRBJ2-5; D remains unclear. V gave up 2 bases and J gave up 5 bases, with 9 bases separating them. Germline V CDR1 and CDR2: LNHDA, SQIVND (reference sequence). CDR3 length equals 13 residues. CDR3 nucleotide sequence: TGTGCCAGTAGTATAAGCATCAGGGAGACCCAGTACTTC. It is translated as CASSISIRETQYF.

The V gene is TRBV19, the J gene TRBJ2-5; 11 bases align to TRBD2. CDR1 and CDR2 (germline): LNHDA, SQIVND (reference sequence). Trimming at V came to 2 bases and at J to 5 bases, leaving 4 bases not matched to a gene. This CDR3 contains 15 residues. The CDR3 DNA sequence: TGTGCCAGTAGTATACTAGCGGGGGGCAGGGAGACCCAGTACTTC. Translating it yields CASSILAGGRETQYF. The variable domain in full, completed from reference TRBV19 and TRBJ2-5, reads DGGITQSPKYLFRKEGQNVTLSCEQNLNHDAMYWYRQDPGQGLRLIYYSQIVNDFQKGDIAEGYSVSREKKESFPLTVTSAQKNPTAFYLCASSILAGGRETQYFGPGTRLLVL.

This sequence joins TRBV12-3 or TRBV12-4 and TRBJ1-6; TRBD1 aligns across 8 bases. The CDR3 runs 13 residues. After removal of 4 bases from V and 7 bases from J, the junction contained 0 bases not matched to a gene. The CDR3 loop is CASSWTGNSPLHF. CDR3 coding DNA: TGTGCCAGCAGTTGGACAGGGAATTCACCCCTCCACTTT.

This clone was detected only a few times. The chain joins TRBV5-6 to TRBJ1-4, with a possible D match to TRBD1 (6 bases). V gave up 4 bases and J gave up 6 bases, with 13 bases separating them. The CDR3 runs to 14 residues. Germline V gives CDR1 SGHDT, CDR2 YYEEEE. The CDR3 DNA reads as TGTGCCAGCAGCCACCAGGGGTGGGATGAAAAACTGTTTTTT. This gives the protein CASSHQGWDEKLFF.

The chain has TRBV19 and TRBJ2-5; TRBD1 matches 11 bases. Looked up from germline, CDR1 is LNHDA and CDR2 is SQIVND (reference sequence). V was pared by 4 bases and J by 7 bases, with 5 bases of the junction left unmatched. This CDR3 has 14 residues. The CDR3 protein is CASSRRDRGATQYF. The CDR3 coding sequence is TGTGCCAGTAGTAGAAGGGACAGGGGGGCGACCCAGTACTTC.